This T cell receptor beta chain derives from a study of T cell changes during pregnancy in multiple sclerosis. The assay was immunoSEQ multiplex PCR, and TCRdb's table has in-frame clones only and misses some. The sample has under 80,000 clones; around 90% are singletons. This clone appeared once. Germline V CDR1 and CDR2: LGHNA, YSLEER. This CDR3 contains 15 residues. With 4 bases clipped from V and 7 bases from J, the junction kept 7 bases outside the gene matches. The sequencing used peripheral blood, collected after pregnancy. The V call is TRBV4-3, the J call TRBJ2-2; 9 bases fit TRBD2. This receptor was identified in a female donor in good health, enrolled as a control in a pregnancy study. The CDR3 reads CASSPSAGGGGELFF. The CDR3 nucleotides read TGCGCCAGCAGCCCTTCCGCGGGAGGGGGCGGGGAGCTGTTTTTT.